The 27 T cell receptor beta chains in this list originate from one sample, sequenced in a study of cytomegalovirus exposure and HLA in healthy donors. Assay: immunoSEQ multiplex PCR; the TCRdb copy retains only in-frame clones and omits some. Here the sample spans over 100,000 clones, roughly 87% being singletons. The sequenced sample consisted of PBMCs. Every receptor here comes from a woman aged 18-35 years in good health and CMV-seronegative.

The chain carries TRBV10-1 and TRBJ1-6, with D unclear. Trimming pared 3 bases from V and 8 bases from J, leaving 8 bases between. This CDR3 comprises 13 residues. The germline V gene encodes CDR1 WNHNN and CDR2 SYGVQD (reference sequence). CDR3 amino acids: CASSEGEYSPLHF. The CDR3 bases are TGCGCCAGCAGTGAAGGAGAGTATTCACCCCTCCACTTT.

The chain has TRBV19 and TRBJ2-7; TRBD2 might be the D (6 bases). The CDR3 covers 14 residues. Germline CDR1 LNHDA, CDR2 SQIVND (reference sequence). The V end was cut by 5 bases, the J end by 3 bases, with 14 bases between. CDR3 coding DNA: TGTGCCAGTAGTTATGGAGGGAGTGACTACGAGCAGTACTTC. Translated: CASSYGGSDYEQYF.

This sequence joins TRBV18 and TRBJ1-3, with a tentative D call TRBD1 (5 bases). The CDR3 has 16 residues. V gave up 4 bases and J gave up 0 bases, with 13 bases separating them. Germline V lookup: CDR1 KGHSH, CDR2 LQKENI. CDR3 DNA sequence: TGTGCCAGCTCACTCTCGACAGCCGACTCTGGAAACACCATATATTTT. This codes for CASSLSTADSGNTIYF. Combining the CDR3 with reference TRBV18 and TRBJ1-3 gives the whole variable domain NAGVMQNPRHLVRRRGQEARLRCSPMKGHSHVYWYRQLPEEGLKFMVYLQKENIIDESGMPKERFSAEFPKEGPSILRIQQVVRGDSAAYFCASSLSTADSGNTIYFGEGSWLTVV.

This chain joins TRBV6-6 and TRBJ1-5, with a weak D call TRBD1 (5 bases). The CDR3 has 14 residues. The V gene's germline CDR1 is MNHNY and CDR2 SVGAGI (reference sequence). Trimming removed 6 bases at V and 3 bases at J, with 12 bases between. The CDR3 is CASSTGRVNQPQHF. CDR3 bases: TGTGCCAGCAGCACCGGCAGGGTCAATCAGCCCCAGCATTTT.

This clone has only a few counts. This chain links TRBV7-2 with TRBJ1-2, with TRBD1 matching over 7 bases. Trimming removed 5 bases from V and 3 bases from J; junction bases left unmatched: 6. This CDR3 has 14 amino acids. CDR1 SGHTA and CDR2 FQGNSA come from the germline V gene. CDR3 loop: CASSLGQLDYGYTF. In DNA, the CDR3 is TGTGCCAGCAGCCTGGGACAGCTAGACTATGGCTACACCTTC.

V gene TRBV5-1 combines with J gene TRBJ1-1, with unresolved D. The V end was cut by 2 bases, the J end by 7 bases, with 12 bases between. The CDR3 covers 13 residues. Per the germline V gene, CDR1 is SGHRS and CDR2 is YFSETQ. The CDR3: CASSFVPEGEAFF. In DNA form, the CDR3 reads TGCGCCAGCAGCTTTGTACCAGAGGGTGAAGCTTTCTTT.

With respect to this clone: The junction shows a germline mismatch at one end, possibly a read error. The V and J genes are TRBV19 and TRBJ2-3; 10 bases map to TRBD2. CDR3 length: 17 amino acids. Germline CDR1 reads LNHDA; CDR2 reads SQIVND (reference sequence). The CDR3 here is CASSASDSGGTTYTQYF. In DNA form, the CDR3 reads TGTGCCAGTAGTGCCTCGGATAGCGGGGGGACCACATATACGCAGTATTTT.

This rearrangement joins TRBV7-3 to TRBJ2-2; the match to TRBD2 covers 9 bases. This CDR3 comprises 15 residues. The germline V gene has CDR1 SGHTA and CDR2 FQGTGA. Germline trimming cut 5 bases from V and 5 bases from J; bases unmatched to any gene: 6. CDR3 nucleotides: TGTGCCAGCAGCCCCTCTAGCGGGACTACCGGGGAGCTGTTTTTT. Residues: CASSPSSGTTGELFF.

The V gene is TRBV2, the J gene TRBJ2-7, with 9 positions matching TRBD1. The V gene end was trimmed by 7 bases and the J gene end by 2 bases; junction bases not matched to a gene: 3. Germline loops: CDR1 SNHLY, CDR2 FYNNEI. The CDR3 length is 13 residues. Written as DNA, the CDR3 is TGTGCCAGCATCGGGACAGGGCCCTACGAGCAGTACTTC. Its translation: CASIGTGPYEQYF. Drawing the rest from reference TRBV2 and TRBJ2-7, the complete variable domain is EPEVTQTPSHQVTQMGQEVILRCVPISNHLYFYWYRQILGQKVEFLVSFYNNEISEKSEIFDDQFSVERPDGSNFTLKIRSTKLEDSAMYFCASIGTGPYEQYFGPGTRLTVT.

This chain connects TRBV11-2 to TRBJ1-5; perhaps TRBD1 as D (6 bases). Germline V gene lookup returns CDR1 SGHAT and CDR2 FQNNGV. CDR3 size: 15 residues. Trimming cost V 4 bases and J 5 bases, with 15 bases left between them. The CDR3 nucleotides read TGTGCCAGCAGCTCTGGAACAGGGCTCCATCAGCCCCAGCATTTT. This translates into CASSSGTGLHQPQHF.

The chain combines TRBV6-5 with TRBJ2-7; TRBD2 might be the D (5 bases). The CDR3 is 14 residues long. V gave up 5 bases and J gave up 0 bases, with 11 bases separating them. Germline V CDR1 and CDR2: MNHEY, SVGAGI. The CDR3 DNA sequence: TGTGCCAGCAGTCGACGGGGAAGCTCCTACGAGCAGTACTTC. Its protein is CASSRRGSSYEQYF.

The chain has TRBV11-2 and TRBJ1-2, with unresolved D. The V gene lost 3 bases and the J gene lost 3 bases, with 8 bases spanning the gap. Germline CDR1 is SGHAT and CDR2 is FQNNGV. This CDR3 contains 13 residues. The CDR3 protein is CASSFGTYYGYTF. The CDR3 coding sequence is TGTGCCAGCAGCTTTGGCACCTACTATGGCTACACCTTC.

The V call is TRBV4-1, the J call TRBJ2-7; D is unclear. The ends were cut back, 1 base at V and 0 bases at J, with 4 bases in the middle. Germline-derived CDR1 and CDR2 are MGHRA and YSYEKL. The CDR3 extends over 13 amino acids. This CDR3 is CASSQVVSYEQYF. The CDR3 nucleotides read TGCGCCAGCAGCCAAGTCGTCTCCTACGAGCAGTACTTC.

The chain recombines TRBV13 with TRBJ2-1; the D gene is possibly TRBD1 (6 bases). CDR3 size: 12 residues. V lost 5 bases, J lost 4 bases, and 6 bases lay in between. Germline assignment: CDR1 PRHDT and CDR2 FYEKMQ (reference sequence). CDR3 sequence: CASSGQYNEQFF. In DNA form, the CDR3 reads TGTGCCAGCAGCGGACAGTACAATGAGCAGTTCTTC.

The chain links TRBV19 to TRBJ1-4, with 7 bases matching TRBD1. Germline CDR1 reads LNHDA; CDR2 reads SQIVND (reference sequence). CDR3 length: 14 amino acids. V shed 9 bases, J shed 3 bases, and the junction held 7 bases outside the gene matches. The CDR3 nucleotides are TGTGCCAGCCGTCCCGGGACAGCTAATGAAAAACTGTTTTTT. It translates to CASRPGTANEKLFF.

CDR3: CASSRPSGHPNTGELFF. The CDR3, as DNA: TGTGCCAGTAGTCGGCCATCGGGACATCCGAACACCGGGGAGCTGTTTTTT. The chain is built from TRBV19 and TRBJ2-2; a weak D match, TRBD1 (6 bases). CDR3 length equals 17 residues. Germline CDR1 reads LNHDA; CDR2 reads SQIVND (reference sequence). Trimming removed 5 bases from V and 0 bases from J, with 16 bases in between.

The V gene is TRBV5-1, the J gene TRBJ1-6; the D is unclear. Germline V gives CDR1 SGHRS, CDR2 YFSETQ. This CDR3 contains 12 residues. V was shortened by 3 bases and J by 8 bases, with 6 bases between the two germline ends. The CDR3 spells CASSSYDSPLHF. CDR3 nucleotide sequence: TGCGCCAGCAGCTCTTATGATTCACCCCTCCACTTT.

The chain has TRBV5-4 and TRBJ2-7, with D maybe TRBD1 (6 bases). Germline V gene data show CDR1 as SGHNT and CDR2 as YYREEE (reference sequence). Trimming took 4 bases from V and 7 from J, leaving 15 bases between them. CDR3 size: 13 residues. Written as DNA, the CDR3 is TGTGCCAGCAGCCCCCCGGACAGCCTTGAGCAGTACTTC. Its translation: CASSPPDSLEQYF.

This chain uses TRBV4-1 with TRBJ1-2; no definite D call. Per the germline V gene, CDR1 is MGHRA and CDR2 is YSYEKL. Trimming took 0 bases from V and 8 from J, leaving 16 bases between them. CDR3 length: 15 amino acids. The CDR3 nucleotides read TGCGCCAGCAGCCAAGATCAGCGGCGAGGGCGCGGCTACACCTTC. This codes for CASSQDQRRGRGYTF.

The CDR3 DNA reads TGTGCCAGCAGCCATACGACAGTAACCTCCACTTACTCCTACAATGAGCAGTTCTTC. Its translation is CASSHTTVTSTYSYNEQFF. The rearrangement joins TRBV2 to TRBJ2-1; a possible D gene is TRBD1 (5 bases). V was clipped by 6 bases and J by 0 bases, with 24 bases between them. The CDR3 has 19 residues. Germline V gene sequence: CDR1 SNHLY, CDR2 FYNNEI.

The chain uses TRBV5-1 and TRBJ2-3, with unresolved D. Trimming took 0 bases from V and 0 from J, leaving 8 bases between them. The CDR3 length is 15 residues. CDR1 SGHRS and CDR2 YFSETQ come from the germline V gene. The CDR3 nucleotides are TGCGCCAGCAGCTTGGTGGCCATAAGCACAGATACGCAGTATTTT. This translates into CASSLVAISTDTQYF.

The chain recombines TRBV5-8 with TRBJ1-1; the D gene is possibly TRBD1 (6 bases). Between the trimmed V and J ends, which lost 3 bases and 4 bases, there was a span of 19 bases. CDR1 SGHTS and CDR2 YDEGEE come from the germline V gene. This CDR3 comprises 16 residues. The CDR3: CASSSRGTRYGTEAFF. In DNA, the CDR3 is TGTGCCAGCAGCTCAAGGGGGACAAGGTACGGCACTGAAGCTTTCTTT.

V and J are TRBV5-1 and TRBJ2-1; D uncertain. The germline V and J ends were trimmed by 0 bases and 1 base, with 5 bases remaining between them. CDR1 is SGHRS, CDR2 YFSETQ, per germline. The CDR3 totals 14 residues. The CDR3 is CASSLGYSYNEQFF. CDR3 DNA: TGCGCCAGCAGCTTGGGTTATTCCTACAATGAGCAGTTCTTC. Supplemented by reference TRBV5-1 and TRBJ2-1, the full variable domain reads KAGVTQTPRYLIKTRGQQVTLSCSPISGHRSVSWYQQTPGQGLQFLFEYFSETQRNKGNFPGRFSGRQFSNSRSEMNVSTLELGDSALYLCASSLGYSYNEQFFGPGTRLTVL.

The V gene is TRBV27, the J gene TRBJ2-7; 8 bases line up with TRBD1. The CDR3 length is 14 residues. V dropped 3 bases and J dropped 2; count of bases not matched to a gene: 3. Germline lookup yields CDR1 MNHEY and CDR2 SMNVEV (reference sequence). CDR3 region: CASSFRDRPYEQYF. CDR3 DNA sequence: TGTGCCAGCAGTTTTCGGGACAGGCCCTACGAGCAGTACTTC.

CDR3 DNA: TGTGCCAGCAGTTACGCTTTCGGGGGGAACACTGAAGCTTTCTTT. This sequence encodes CASSYAFGGNTEAFF. The chain is built from TRBV6-5 and TRBJ1-1, with D perhaps matching TRBD1 (5 bases). V was shortened by 2 bases and J by 1 base, with 11 bases between the two germline ends. CDR3 length: 15 residues. Germline V gene sequence: CDR1 MNHEY, CDR2 SVGAGI.

The rearrangement uses TRBV7-9 and TRBJ1-2, with a tentative D call TRBD1 (6 bases). Germline CDR1 and CDR2: SEHNR and FQNEAQ (reference sequence). With 3 bases removed from V and 2 bases from J, the gap between germline ends came to 10 bases. This CDR3 spans 14 amino acids. The CDR3 spells CASSFLGQNYGYTF. In DNA form, the CDR3 reads TGTGCCAGCAGCTTTCTAGGACAGAACTATGGCTACACCTTC.

The chain links TRBV4-1 to TRBJ2-1, with D unclear. There are 15 residues in the CDR3. Germline CDR1 is MGHRA and CDR2 is YSYEKL. V shed 0 bases and J shed 0 bases, with 6 bases lying between them. The CDR3 here is CASSQDRSSYNEQFF. The CDR3 region has the DNA TGCGCCAGCAGCCAAGACAGAAGCTCCTACAATGAGCAGTTCTTC.